This T cell receptor (beta chain) emerged from a study of shared clonotypes between healthy human individuals. This clone is a singleton in its sample. Germline assignment: CDR1 LNHDA and CDR2 SQIVND (reference sequence). The CDR3 spans 14 residues. V was shortened by 4 bases and J by 5 bases, with 13 bases between the two germline ends. Libraries were prepared by immunoSEQ multiplex PCR; TCRdb keeps only in-frame clonotypes and omits some of them. The data show more than 2,000,000 clones, roughly nine tenths seen once. The chain combines TRBV19 with TRBJ2-3; D is perhaps TRBD2 (6 bases). This clonotype was sampled from a man younger than 30 in good health. Sequencing was done on a sample of naive CD4+ T cells sorted from blood. As for subset: CD45RA+ positively selected. The CDR3 sequence: CASSTPTTRDTQYF. The CDR3 DNA is TGTGCCAGTAGTACCCCTACGACTAGAGATACGCAGTATTTT.